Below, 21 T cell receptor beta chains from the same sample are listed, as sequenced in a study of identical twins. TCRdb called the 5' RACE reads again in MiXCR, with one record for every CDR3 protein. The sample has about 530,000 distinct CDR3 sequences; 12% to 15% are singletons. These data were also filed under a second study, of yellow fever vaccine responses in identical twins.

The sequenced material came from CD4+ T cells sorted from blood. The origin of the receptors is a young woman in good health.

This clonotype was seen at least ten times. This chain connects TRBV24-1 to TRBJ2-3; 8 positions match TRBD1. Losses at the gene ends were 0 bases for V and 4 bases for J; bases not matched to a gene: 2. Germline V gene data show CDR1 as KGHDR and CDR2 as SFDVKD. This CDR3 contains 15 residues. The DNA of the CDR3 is TGTGCCACCAGTGATTTGGGCAGGGGGCCAGATACGCAGTATTTT. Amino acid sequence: CATSDLGRGPDTQYF.

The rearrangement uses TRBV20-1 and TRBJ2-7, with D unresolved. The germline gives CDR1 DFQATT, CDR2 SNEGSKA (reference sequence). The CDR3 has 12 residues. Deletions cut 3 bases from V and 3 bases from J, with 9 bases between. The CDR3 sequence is CSASWRSYEQYV. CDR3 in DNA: TGCAGTGCTAGCTGGCGCAGCTACGAGCAGTACGTC.

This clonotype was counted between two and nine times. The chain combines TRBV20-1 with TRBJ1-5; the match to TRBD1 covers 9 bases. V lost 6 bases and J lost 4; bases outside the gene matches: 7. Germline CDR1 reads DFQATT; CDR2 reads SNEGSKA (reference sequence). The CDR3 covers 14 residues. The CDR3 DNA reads TGCAGTGCCCCACGGACAGGGGAAAATCAGCCCCAGCATTTT. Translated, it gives CSAPRTGENQPQHF.

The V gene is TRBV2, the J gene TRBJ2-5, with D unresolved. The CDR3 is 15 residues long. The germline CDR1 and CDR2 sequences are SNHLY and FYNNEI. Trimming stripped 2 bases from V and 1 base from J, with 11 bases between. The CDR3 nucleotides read TGTGCCAGCAGTGAAAGGGCCCTGGGCCAAGAGACCCAGTACTTC. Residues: CASSERALGQETQYF.

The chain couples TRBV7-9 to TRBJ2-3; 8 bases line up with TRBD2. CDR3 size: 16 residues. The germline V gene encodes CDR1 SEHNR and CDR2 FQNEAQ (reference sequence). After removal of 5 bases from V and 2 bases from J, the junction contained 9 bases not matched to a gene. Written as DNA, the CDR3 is TGTGCCAGCAGCCGGACTCGCGGGGGGACCACAGATACGCAGTATTTT. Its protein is CASSRTRGGTTDTQYF.

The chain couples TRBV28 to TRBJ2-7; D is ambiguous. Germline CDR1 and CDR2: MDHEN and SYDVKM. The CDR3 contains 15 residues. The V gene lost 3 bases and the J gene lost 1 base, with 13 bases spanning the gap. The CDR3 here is CASSFGSLGSYEQYV. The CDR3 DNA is TGTGCCAGCAGTTTTGGATCCCTTGGGTCCTACGAGCAGTACGTC.

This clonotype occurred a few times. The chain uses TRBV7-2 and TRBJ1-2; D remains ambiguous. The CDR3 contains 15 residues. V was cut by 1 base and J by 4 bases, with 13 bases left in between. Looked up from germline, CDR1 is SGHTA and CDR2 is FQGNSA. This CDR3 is CASSLDLGSGYGYTF. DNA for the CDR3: TGTGCCAGCAGCTTAGATTTGGGGTCGGGCTATGGCTACACCTTC.

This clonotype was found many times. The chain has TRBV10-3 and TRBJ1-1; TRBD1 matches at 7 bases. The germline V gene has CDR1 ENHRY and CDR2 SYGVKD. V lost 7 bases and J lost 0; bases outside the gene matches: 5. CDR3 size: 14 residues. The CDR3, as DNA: TGTGCCATCACTCCGGGACAGATGAACACTGAAGCTTTCTTT. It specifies CAITPGQMNTEAFF.

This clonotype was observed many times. CDR3 sequence reads: CASSLLGNPSTDTQYF. As DNA, the CDR3 is TGTGCCAGCAGTTTACTAGGGAACCCTAGCACAGATACGCAGTATTTT. J is TRBJ2-3 and V is TRBV12-3 or TRBV12-4, with no clear D. This CDR3 spans 16 amino acids. Trimming removed 2 bases from V and 0 bases from J, with 12 bases in between.

CDR3 sequence (DNA): TGTGCCATCAGGGGACTAGCGGGAACAGATACGCAGTATTTT. Its translation is CAIRGLAGTDTQYF. The rearrangement uses TRBV10-3 and TRBJ2-3; 13 bases align to TRBD2. With 6 bases clipped from V and 3 bases from J, the junction kept 0 bases outside the gene matches. This CDR3 region has 14 residues. Germline CDR1 reads ENHRY; CDR2 reads SYGVKD.

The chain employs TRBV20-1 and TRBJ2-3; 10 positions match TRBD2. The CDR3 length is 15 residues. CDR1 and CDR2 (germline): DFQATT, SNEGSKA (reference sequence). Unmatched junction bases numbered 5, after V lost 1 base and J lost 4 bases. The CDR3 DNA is TGCAGTGCTAGAGTAGCGGGGGGTGTCCCAGATACGCAGTATTTT. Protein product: CSARVAGGVPDTQYF.

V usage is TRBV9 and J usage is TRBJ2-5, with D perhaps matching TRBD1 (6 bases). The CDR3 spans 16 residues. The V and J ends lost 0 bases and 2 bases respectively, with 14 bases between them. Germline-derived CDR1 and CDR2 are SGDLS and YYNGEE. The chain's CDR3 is CASSVGGQGGQETQYF. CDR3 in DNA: TGTGCCAGCAGCGTAGGGGGGCAGGGTGGGCAAGAGACCCAGTACTTC.

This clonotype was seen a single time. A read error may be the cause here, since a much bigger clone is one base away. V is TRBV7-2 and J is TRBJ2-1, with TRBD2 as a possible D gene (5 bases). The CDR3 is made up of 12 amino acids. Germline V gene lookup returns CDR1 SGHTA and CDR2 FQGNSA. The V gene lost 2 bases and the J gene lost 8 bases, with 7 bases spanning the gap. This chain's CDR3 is CASSLPGYEQFF. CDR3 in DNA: TGTGCCAGCAGCTTACCGGGGTATGAGCAGTTCTTC.

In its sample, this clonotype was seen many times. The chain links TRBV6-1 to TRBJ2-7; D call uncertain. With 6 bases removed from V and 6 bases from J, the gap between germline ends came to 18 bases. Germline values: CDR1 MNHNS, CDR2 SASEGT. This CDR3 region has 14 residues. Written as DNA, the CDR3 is TGTGCCAGCAGCCCCGAGATTTCACCGGGCGAGCAGTACTTC. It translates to CASSPEISPGEQYF.

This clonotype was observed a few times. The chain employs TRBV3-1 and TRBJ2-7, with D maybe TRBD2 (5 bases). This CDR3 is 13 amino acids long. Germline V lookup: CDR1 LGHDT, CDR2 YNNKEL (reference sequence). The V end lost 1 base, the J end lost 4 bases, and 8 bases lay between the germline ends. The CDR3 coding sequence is TGTGCCAGCAGCCAAGGAGGGCAATACGAGCAGTACGTC. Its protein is CASSQGGQYEQYV.

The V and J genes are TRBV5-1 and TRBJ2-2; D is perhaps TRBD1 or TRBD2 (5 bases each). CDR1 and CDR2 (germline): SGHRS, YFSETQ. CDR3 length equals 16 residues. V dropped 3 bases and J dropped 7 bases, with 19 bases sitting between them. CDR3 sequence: CASSSNRDEGSGELFF. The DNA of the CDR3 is TGCGCCAGCAGCTCTAACCGGGACGAAGGAAGCGGGGAGCTGTTTTTT.

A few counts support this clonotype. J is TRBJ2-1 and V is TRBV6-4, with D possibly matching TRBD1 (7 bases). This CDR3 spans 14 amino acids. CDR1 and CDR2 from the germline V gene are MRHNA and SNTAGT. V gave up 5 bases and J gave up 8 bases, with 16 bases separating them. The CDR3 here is CASSTEQGGHEQFF. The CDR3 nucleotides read TGTGCCAGCAGTACTGAGCAGGGGGGTCATGAGCAGTTCTTC.

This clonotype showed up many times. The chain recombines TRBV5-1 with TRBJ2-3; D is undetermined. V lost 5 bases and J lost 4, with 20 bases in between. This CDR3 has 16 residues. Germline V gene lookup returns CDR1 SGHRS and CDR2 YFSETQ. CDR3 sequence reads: CASRELTAGAADTQYF. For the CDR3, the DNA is TGCGCCAGCAGGGAACTCACAGCTGGTGCGGCAGATACGCAGTATTTT.

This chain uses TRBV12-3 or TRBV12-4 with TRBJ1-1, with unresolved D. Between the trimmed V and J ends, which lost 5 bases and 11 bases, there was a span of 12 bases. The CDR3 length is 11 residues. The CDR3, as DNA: TGTGCCAGCAGTACGGGTCCGGGGGCTTTCTTT. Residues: CASSTGPGAFF.

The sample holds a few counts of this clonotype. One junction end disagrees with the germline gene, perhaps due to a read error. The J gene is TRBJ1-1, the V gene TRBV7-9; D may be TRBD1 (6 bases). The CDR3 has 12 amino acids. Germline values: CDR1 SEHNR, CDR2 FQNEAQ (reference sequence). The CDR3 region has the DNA TGTGCCAGCAGCTCCCGGGACACCGAAGCTTTCTTT. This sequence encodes CASSSRDTEAFF.

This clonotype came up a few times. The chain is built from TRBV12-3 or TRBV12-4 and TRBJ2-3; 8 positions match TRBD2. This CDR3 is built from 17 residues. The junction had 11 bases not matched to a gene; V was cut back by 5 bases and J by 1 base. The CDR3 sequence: CASSEGTSRGGTDTQYF. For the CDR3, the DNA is TGTGCCAGCAGTGAGGGGACTTCGCGGGGGGGCACAGATACGCAGTATTTT.